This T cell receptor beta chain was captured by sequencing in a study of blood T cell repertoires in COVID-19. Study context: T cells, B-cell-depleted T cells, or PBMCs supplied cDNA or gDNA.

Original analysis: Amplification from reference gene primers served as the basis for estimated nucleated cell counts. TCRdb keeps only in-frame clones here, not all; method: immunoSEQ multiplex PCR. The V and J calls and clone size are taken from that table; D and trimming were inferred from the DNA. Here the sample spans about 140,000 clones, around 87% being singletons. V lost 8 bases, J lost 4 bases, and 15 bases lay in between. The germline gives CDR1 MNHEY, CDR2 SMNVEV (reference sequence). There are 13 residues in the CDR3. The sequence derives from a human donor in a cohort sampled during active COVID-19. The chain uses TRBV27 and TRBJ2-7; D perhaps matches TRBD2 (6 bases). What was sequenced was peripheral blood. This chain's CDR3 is CASRGGRGYEQYF. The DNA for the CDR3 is TGTGCCAGCCGTGGGGGTCGGGGGTACGAGCAGTACTTC.